These T cell receptor beta chains were read from a single sample in a study of blood T cell repertoires in COVID-19. The table came from immunoSEQ multiplex PCR; TCRdb's copy has only in-frame clones and leaves some out. The table records 110,000 to 150,000 clones, approximately 84% of them present only once. The sequenced sample consisted of PBMCs or T cells enriched from blood (not recorded which). The origin of the receptors is a man between 40 and 49 years old with acute COVID-19. Both conserved end residues are part of each CDR3. A D gene is named only where the DNA matches it firmly. Not all rows give a size; the values are once, few, many and, for expanded clones, a class.

clone_size j_call v_call d_call cdr3_nt cdr3_aa
. TRBJ1-5 TRBV19 TRBD1 TGTGCCAGTAGTAACAGGGGGGCGCCTCAGCCCCAGCATTTT CASSNRGAPQPQHF
once TRBJ1-1 TRBV30 . TGTGCCTGGAGTGTATCGAGTACTGAAGCTTTCTTT CAWSVSSTEAFF
. TRBJ2-7 TRBV11-2 TRBD1 TGTGCCAGCAGCTTAGCTTCCGGGACAGATGTCTACGAGCAGTACTTC CASSLASGTDVYEQYF
. TRBJ2-3 TRBV9 . TGTGCCAGCAGCCCCCGGGGGGCGCGTAGCACAGATACGCAGTATTTT CASSPRGARSTDTQYF
. TRBJ2-5 TRBV28 . TGTGCCAGCAGTTTACCAGGGAGGGAGACCCAGTACTTC CASSLPGRETQYF
. TRBJ2-7 TRBV6-2/TRBV6-3 . TGTGCCAGCAGTTACGGGGCCATTTCCTACGAGCAGTACTTC CASSYGAISYEQYF
. TRBJ2-3 TRBV24-1 TRBD2 TGTGCCACCAGTGGTGGACTAGCGGGAACCACAGATACGCAGTATTTT CATSGGLAGTTDTQYF
. TRBJ2-2 TRBV5-1 TRBD2 TGCGCCAGCAGCTGGACGCCCGGGACTAGCGGGAACACCGGGGAGCTGTTTTTT CASSWTPGTSGNTGELFF
. TRBJ1-2 TRBV24-1 TRBD1 TGTGCCACCAGTGATACCCGACAGGGGTATGGCTACACCTTC CATSDTRQGYGYTF
few TRBJ2-1 TRBV27 . TGTGCCAGCAGTACGGACAGCTACAATGAGCAGTTCTTC CASSTDSYNEQFF
. TRBJ2-3 TRBV19 TRBD2 TGTGCCAGTAGTAGGACTAGCGGGAACACAGATACGCAGTATTTT CASSRTSGNTDTQYF
. TRBJ1-5 TRBV4-1 . TGCGCCAGCAGCCAAGGACAGCTGGATCAGCCCCAGCATTTT CASSQGQLDQPQHF
. TRBJ1-2 TRBV6-5 . TGTGCCAGCAGCCCCCTCGGGGGGCTCTATGGCTACACCTTC CASSPLGGLYGYTF
. TRBJ1-2 TRBV7-2 . TGTGCCAGCAGCTTAGGGACAGTCTTAGGCTATGGCTACACCTTC CASSLGTVLGYGYTF
. TRBJ1-5 TRBV19 TRBD1 TGTGCCAGTAACCGTCCCGGGACAGGGAATCAGCCCCAGCATTTT CASNRPGTGNQPQHF
. TRBJ2-5 TRBV4-1 TRBD2 TGCGCCAGCAGCGGATCACTAGCGGGGAACCAAGAGACCCAGTACTTC CASSGSLAGNQETQYF
. TRBJ2-2 TRBV30 . TGTGCCTGGACAGGACTTAACACCGGGGAGCTGTTTTTT CAWTGLNTGELFF
. TRBJ2-7 TRBV7-2 . TGTGCCAGCAGCTTGTCACAGAGCTCCTACGAGCAGTACTTC CASSLSQSSYEQYF
. TRBJ2-1 TRBV4-2 TRBD2 TGTGCCAGCAGCTCCCGGACTCCAGGGACTAGCGGGGGAAGGGGCACTGAGCAGTTCTTC CASSSRTPGTSGGRGTEQFF
. TRBJ1-3 TRBV30 . TGTGCCTGGAGTCTGGGGGGGCTGGAGGGAAACACCATATATTTT CAWSLGGLEGNTIYF
. TRBJ1-4 TRBV6-5 TRBD1 TGTGCCAGCAGCGGGGGACAGGGGAGAAAACTGTTTTTT CASSGGQGRKLFF
. TRBJ2-1 TRBV30 TRBD2 TGTGCCTGGAGGTATAGCGGGAGAGGGTCCTACAATGAGCAGTTCTTC CAWRYSGRGSYNEQFF
. TRBJ2-6 TRBV3-1/TRBV3-2 . TGTGCCAGCAGCCACTCCGTCCTCTCTGGGGCCAACGTCCTGACTTTC CASSHSVLSGANVLTF
. TRBJ2-1 TRBV19 TRBD2 TGTGCCAGTAGCGGCTCGGGGGGAAGCCTTAACAATGAGCAGTTCTTC CASSGSGGSLNNEQFF
. TRBJ2-3 TRBV7-2 TRBD2 TGTGCCAGCAGCCCGAGGACTAGCGGGAGAGGTACAGATACGCAGTATTTT CASSPRTSGRGTDTQYF
. TRBJ1-3 TRBV19 . TGTGCCAGCCGTATAGGGGCAGCCTCTGGAAACACCATATATTTT CASRIGAASGNTIYF
few TRBJ1-2 TRBV12-3/TRBV12-4 . TGTGCCAGCAGGTGGCAGAATTATGGCTACACCTTC CASRWQNYGYTF